This paragraph reports one T cell receptor (beta chain). This clonotype was observed at least ten times. The specificity of this receptor is unknown. Per-base qualities were not stored, and no clone one base away is much larger. Taken from cysteine to phenylalanine, the CDR3 has 16 residues. The entry retains the CDR3 DNA only, 48 bases that are in frame from base 1. Germline trimming: 3 bases from V, 4 bases from J; junction bases outside gene matches: 9. This entry belongs to a study of blood T cells in healthy people across ages (dated by TCRdb to between 2014 and 2017). Regarding the research as a whole: Template switching captured roughly one uniquely barcoded TCR beta cDNA molecule per two T cells in model experiments. To avoid experimental bias, donors of different ages were spread randomly across the sequencing lanes. Using the same blood draw, the study looked at two additional independent replicas of 1 million unique cDNA reads for two donors, one aged 18 to 29 and the other aged 80 or older. Using deep sequencing normalized with unique cDNA molecular identifiers, the study measured how TCR beta repertoire diversity changes with age. The donors were split into four age groups: young (average roughly 15 years), middle-aged (roughly 39), aged (over 55) and long-lived (roughly 88). Results and caveats for the whole study, not just this receptor: Observed TCR beta diversity correlated strongly with the percentage of naive T cells measured by flow cytometry. Donor CMV infection status was unknown, potentially confounding age-related changes in expanded clonotypes. Observed TCR beta diversity per million T cells fell roughly linearly with age, and a significant reduction was already apparent by age roughly 40. Since profiling was done on bulk unsorted PBMCs, naive and antigen-experienced compartments could not be conclusively compared. Compared with the aged group, the long-lived group had more naive CD4+ T cells, fewer expanded clones and increased TCR diversity, a pattern suggesting age selection. Estimates of total diversity based on one million sequenced T cells were considered lower bounds and underestimates.

The protocol used for the library was 5' RACE. TCRdb lists the instrument as Illumina HiSeq 2500. The second PCR ran for roughly 7 to 12 cycles and used a J-beta primer mix along with a sample-barcoded 5' primer. A template-switch 5' adaptor carrying 12 random nucleotides introduced a unique molecular identifier onto each TCR beta cDNA molecule. Each sample yielded at least 3 million CDR3-containing paired-end reads. All of the RNA was converted into first-strand cDNA using the Mint cDNA synthesis kit, with a TRBC-specific oligonucleotide serving as the primer. Following uracil-DNA glycosylase treatment, all cDNA underwent a first 18-cycle PCR with the universal primers M1SS and BC2_uni_R. In the authors' own workflow: For normalization, 1 million high-quality reads were randomly selected from each sample, with every read carrying a distinct molecular identifier. Instead of being binned into consensus sequences, reads with shared molecular identifiers were discarded. CDR3 identification, clonotype clustering and error correction used MiTCR with a Q25 quality threshold and the strictest error-elimination algorithm. Lower-bound total TCR beta diversity was estimated with a nonparametric unseen species model using Euler transformation. TCRdb trimmed the raw reads at Q25, called clones with MiXCR and kept productive beta chains. Here each entry gathers all rows of one CDR3 protein and keeps the most common genes and DNA. The V and J calls shown here were made by TCRdb, not taken from the authors' results. A total of about 970,000 distinct CDR3 sequences appear in this sample, approximately 50% of them only once. Jointly, the top ten make up over 20% of the sample.

Donors were under 40 systemically healthy Caucasian individuals from Russia aged about 6 to 100 years. Around 10 milliliters of peripheral blood were drawn from each donor into EDTA-treated Vacutainer tubes. Ficoll-Paque density-gradient centrifugation was used to isolate PBMCs, with at least 7 million obtained per sample. Trizol reagent was used to extract total RNA from PBMCs, with at least 5.5 micrograms per sample. For every donor, flow cytometry on a PBMC aliquot measured the percentage of naive CD45RAhigh/CD27high T cells. Here the chain combines TRBV12-3 or TRBV12-4 and TRBJ2-4; 7 middle bases align to TRBD2. The source of this sequence is a woman aged 60-75 years in good health. The specimen sequenced was blood. CDR3 region: CASSFGVREWKNIQYF. The bases are TGTGCCAGCAGTTTTGGGGTGCGGGAGTGGAAAAACATTCAGTACTTC.